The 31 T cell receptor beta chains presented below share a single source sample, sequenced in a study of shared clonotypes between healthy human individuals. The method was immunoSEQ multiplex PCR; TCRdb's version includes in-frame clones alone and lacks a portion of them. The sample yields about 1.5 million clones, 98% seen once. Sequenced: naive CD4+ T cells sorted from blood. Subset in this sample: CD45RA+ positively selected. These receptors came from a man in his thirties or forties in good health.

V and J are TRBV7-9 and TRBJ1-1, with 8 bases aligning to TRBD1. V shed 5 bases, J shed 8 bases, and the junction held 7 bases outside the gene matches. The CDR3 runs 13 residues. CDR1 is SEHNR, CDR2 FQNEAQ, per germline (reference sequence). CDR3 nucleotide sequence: TGTGCCAGCAGCGCCGGCCGGGACAGGGAAGCTTTCTTT. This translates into CASSAGRDREAFF.

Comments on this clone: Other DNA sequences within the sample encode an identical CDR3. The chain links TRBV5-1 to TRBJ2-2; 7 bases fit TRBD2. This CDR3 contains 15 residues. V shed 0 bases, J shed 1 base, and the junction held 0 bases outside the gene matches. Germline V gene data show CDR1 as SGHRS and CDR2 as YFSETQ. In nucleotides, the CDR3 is TGCGCCAGCAGCTTGGTAGCGGGGAACACCGGGGAGCTGTTTTTT. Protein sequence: CASSLVAGNTGELFF.

CDR3 loop: CASSGLAGGADTQYF. The CDR3 DNA is TGTGCCAGCAGTGGGCTAGCGGGCGGCGCAGATACGCAGTATTTT. The chain couples TRBV27 to TRBJ2-3; TRBD2 matches at 8 bases. This CDR3 is built from 15 residues. In germline, CDR1 is MNHEY, CDR2 SMNVEV (reference sequence). Trimming took 5 bases from V and 4 from J; bases not matched to a gene: 8.

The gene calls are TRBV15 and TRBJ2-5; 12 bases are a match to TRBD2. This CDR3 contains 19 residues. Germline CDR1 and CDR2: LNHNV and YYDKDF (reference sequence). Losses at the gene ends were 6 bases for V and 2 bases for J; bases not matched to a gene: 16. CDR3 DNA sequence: TGTGCCACCAGACCTCTACTAGCGGGAGGTCTCCAGGATCAAGAGACCCAGTACTTC. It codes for CATRPLLAGGLQDQETQYF.

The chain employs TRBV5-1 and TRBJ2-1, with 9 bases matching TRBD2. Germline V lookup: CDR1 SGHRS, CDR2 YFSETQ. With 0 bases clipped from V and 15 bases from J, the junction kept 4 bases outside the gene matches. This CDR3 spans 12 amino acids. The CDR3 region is CASSLVSGSWFF. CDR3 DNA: TGCGCCAGCAGCTTGGTTAGCGGGAGTTGGTTCTTC.

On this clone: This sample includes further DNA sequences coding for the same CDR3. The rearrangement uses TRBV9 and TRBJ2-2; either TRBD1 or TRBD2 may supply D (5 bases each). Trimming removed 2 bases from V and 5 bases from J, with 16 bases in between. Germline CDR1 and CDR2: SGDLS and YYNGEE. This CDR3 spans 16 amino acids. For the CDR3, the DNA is TGTGCCAGCAGCGTCCGTGGGACGGGCGGTACCGGGGAGCTGTTTTTT. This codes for CASSVRGTGGTGELFF.

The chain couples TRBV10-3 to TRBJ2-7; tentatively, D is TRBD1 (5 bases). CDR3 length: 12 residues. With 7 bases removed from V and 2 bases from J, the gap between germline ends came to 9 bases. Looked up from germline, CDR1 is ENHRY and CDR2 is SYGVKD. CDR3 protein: CAIKGVTYEQYF. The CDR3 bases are TGTGCCATCAAAGGGGTCACCTACGAGCAGTACTTC.

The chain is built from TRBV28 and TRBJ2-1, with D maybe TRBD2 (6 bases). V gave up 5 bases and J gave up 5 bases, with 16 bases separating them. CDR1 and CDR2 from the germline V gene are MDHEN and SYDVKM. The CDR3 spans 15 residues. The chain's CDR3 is CASSPLGLGNNEQFF. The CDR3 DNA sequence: TGTGCCAGCAGTCCCCTGGGACTCGGAAACAATGAGCAGTTCTTC.

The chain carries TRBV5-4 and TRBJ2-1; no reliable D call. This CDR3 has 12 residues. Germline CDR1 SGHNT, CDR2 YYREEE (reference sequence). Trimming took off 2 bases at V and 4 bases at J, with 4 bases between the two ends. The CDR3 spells CASSLRYNEQFF. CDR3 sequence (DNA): TGTGCCAGCAGCTTACGGTACAATGAGCAGTTCTTC.

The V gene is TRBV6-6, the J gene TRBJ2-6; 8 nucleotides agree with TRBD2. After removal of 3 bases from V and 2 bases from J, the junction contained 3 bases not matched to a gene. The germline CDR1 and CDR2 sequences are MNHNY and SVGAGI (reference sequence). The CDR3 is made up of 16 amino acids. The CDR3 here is CASSYKAGAGANVLTF. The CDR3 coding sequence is TGTGCCAGCAGTTATAAAGCGGGAGCTGGGGCCAACGTCCTGACTTTC.

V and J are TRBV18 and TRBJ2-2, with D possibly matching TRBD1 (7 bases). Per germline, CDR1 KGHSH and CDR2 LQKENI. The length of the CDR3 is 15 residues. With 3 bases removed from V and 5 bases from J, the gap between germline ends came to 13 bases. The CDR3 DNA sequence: TGTGCCAGCTCACCTCAGGAGGGGGCGACCGGGGAGCTGTTTTTT. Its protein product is CASSPQEGATGELFF.

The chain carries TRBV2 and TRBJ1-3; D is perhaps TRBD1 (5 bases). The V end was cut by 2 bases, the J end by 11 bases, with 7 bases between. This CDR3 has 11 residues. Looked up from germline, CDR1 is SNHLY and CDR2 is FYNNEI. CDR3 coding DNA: TGTGCCAGCAGTGAACAGGGCGCCATATATTTT. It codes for CASSEQGAIYF.

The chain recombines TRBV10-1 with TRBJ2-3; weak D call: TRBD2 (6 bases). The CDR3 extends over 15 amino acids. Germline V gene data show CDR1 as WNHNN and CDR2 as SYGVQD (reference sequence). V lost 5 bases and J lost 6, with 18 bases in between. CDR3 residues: CASSQRLGSRDTQYF. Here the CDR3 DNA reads TGCGCCAGCAGTCAACGACTAGGCAGCAGGGATACGCAGTATTTT.

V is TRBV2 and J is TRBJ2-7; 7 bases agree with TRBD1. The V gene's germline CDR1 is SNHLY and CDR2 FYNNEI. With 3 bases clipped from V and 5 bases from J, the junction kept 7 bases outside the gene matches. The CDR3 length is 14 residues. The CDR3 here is CASSDATGRNEQYF. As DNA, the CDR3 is TGTGCCAGCAGTGACGCGACAGGGAGAAACGAGCAGTACTTC.

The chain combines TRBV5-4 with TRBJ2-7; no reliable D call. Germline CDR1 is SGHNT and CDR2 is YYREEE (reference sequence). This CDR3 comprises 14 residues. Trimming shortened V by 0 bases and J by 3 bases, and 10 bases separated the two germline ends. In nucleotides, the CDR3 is TGTGCCAGCAGCTTGGCTCCGGCCGTCTACGAGCAGTACTTC. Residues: CASSLAPAVYEQYF. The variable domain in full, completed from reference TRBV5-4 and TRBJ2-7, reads ETGVTQSPTHLIKTRGQQVTLRCSSQSGHNTVSWYQQALGQGPQFIFQYYREEENGRGNFPPRFSGLQFPNYSSELNVNALELDDSALYLCASSLAPAVYEQYFGPGTRLTVT.

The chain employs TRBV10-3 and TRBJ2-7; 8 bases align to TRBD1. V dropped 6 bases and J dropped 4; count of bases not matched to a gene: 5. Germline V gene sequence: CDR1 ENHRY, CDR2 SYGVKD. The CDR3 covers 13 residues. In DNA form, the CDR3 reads TGTGCCATCAGCGGGGACAGGAATTACGAGCAGTACTTC. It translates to CAISGDRNYEQYF.

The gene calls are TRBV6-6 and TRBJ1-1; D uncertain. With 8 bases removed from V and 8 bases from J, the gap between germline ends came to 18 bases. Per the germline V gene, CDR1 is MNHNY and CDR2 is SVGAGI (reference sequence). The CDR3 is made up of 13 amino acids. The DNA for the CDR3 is TGTGCCAGCCGCTACAATCCCACTGTGGAAGCTTTCTTT. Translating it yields CASRYNPTVEAFF.

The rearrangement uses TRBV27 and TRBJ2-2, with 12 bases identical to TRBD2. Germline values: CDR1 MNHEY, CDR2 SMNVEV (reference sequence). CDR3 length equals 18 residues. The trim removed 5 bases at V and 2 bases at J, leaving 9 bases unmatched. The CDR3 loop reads CASSLIPSGRGNTGELFF. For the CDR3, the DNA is TGTGCCAGCAGTCTAATCCCTAGCGGGAGGGGAAACACCGGGGAGCTGTTTTTT.

The CDR3: CSVHLGEGHYEQYF. In nucleotides, the CDR3 is TGCAGCGTCCATCTCGGGGAGGGCCACTACGAGCAGTACTTC. The chain employs TRBV29-1 and TRBJ2-7; 7 bases are a match to TRBD2. The CDR3 runs 14 residues. V shed 6 bases, J shed 3 bases, and the junction held 11 bases outside the gene matches. Germline V CDR1 and CDR2: SQVTM, ANQGSEA.

CDR3 nucleotide sequence: TGTGCCAGCAGCTTAGCGGGCAGGGGCCTCAGTTACGAGCAGTACTTC. This codes for CASSLAGRGLSYEQYF. This chain connects TRBV7-9 to TRBJ2-7; possibly TRBD1 for D (6 bases). Germline V gene data show CDR1 as SEHNR and CDR2 as FQNEAQ (reference sequence). CDR3 length: 16 amino acids. With 0 bases removed from V and 4 bases from J, the gap between germline ends came to 16 bases.

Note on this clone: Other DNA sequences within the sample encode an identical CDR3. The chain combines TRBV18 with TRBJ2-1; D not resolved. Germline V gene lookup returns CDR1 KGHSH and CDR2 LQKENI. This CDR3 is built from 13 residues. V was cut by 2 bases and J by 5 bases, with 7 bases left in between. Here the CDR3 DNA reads TGTGCCAGCTCACCAGATCGCGACAATGAGCAGTTCTTC. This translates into CASSPDRDNEQFF.

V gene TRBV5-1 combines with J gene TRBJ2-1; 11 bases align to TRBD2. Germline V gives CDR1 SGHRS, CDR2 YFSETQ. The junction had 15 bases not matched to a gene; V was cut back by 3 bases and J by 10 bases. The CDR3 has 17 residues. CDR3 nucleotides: TGCGCCAGCAGCTCGGCTCCGACTAGCGGGGAGTACACCGAGCAGTTCTTC. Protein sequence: CASSSAPTSGEYTEQFF.

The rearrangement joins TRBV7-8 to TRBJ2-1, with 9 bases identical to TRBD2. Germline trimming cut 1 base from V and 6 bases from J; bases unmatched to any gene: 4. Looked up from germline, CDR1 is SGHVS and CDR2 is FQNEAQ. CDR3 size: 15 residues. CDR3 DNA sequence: TGTGCCAGCAGCTTAGGTGCTAGCGGGATCAATGAGCAGTTCTTC. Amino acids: CASSLGASGINEQFF.

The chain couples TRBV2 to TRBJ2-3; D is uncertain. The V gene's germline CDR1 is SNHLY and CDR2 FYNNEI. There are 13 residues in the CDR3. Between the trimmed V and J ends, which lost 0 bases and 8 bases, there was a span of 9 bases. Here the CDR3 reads CASSEAIISTQYF. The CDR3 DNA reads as TGTGCCAGCAGTGAAGCCATCATCAGTACGCAGTATTTT.

CDR3: CASSLGGTGVSYNEQFF. DNA of the CDR3: TGCGCCAGCAGCTTGGGAGGGACAGGGGTGTCCTACAATGAGCAGTTCTTC. The chain employs TRBV5-1 and TRBJ2-1; 10 bases map to TRBD1. The CDR3 covers 17 residues. With V trimmed by 0 bases and J by 1 base, 4 bases remained unmatched. CDR1 and CDR2 from the germline V gene are SGHRS and YFSETQ.

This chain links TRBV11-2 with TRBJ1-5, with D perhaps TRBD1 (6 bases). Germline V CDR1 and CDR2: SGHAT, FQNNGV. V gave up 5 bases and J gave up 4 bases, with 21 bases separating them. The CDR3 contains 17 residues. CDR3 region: CASSLRGGKEGNQPQHF. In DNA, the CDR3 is TGTGCCAGCAGCCTACGAGGGGGTAAAGAGGGGAATCAGCCCCAGCATTTT.

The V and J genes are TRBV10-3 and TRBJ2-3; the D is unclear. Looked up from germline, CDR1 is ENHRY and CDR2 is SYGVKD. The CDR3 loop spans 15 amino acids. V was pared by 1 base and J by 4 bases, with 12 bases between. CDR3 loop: CAISELDRASDTQYF. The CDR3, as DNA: TGTGCCATCAGTGAGTTGGATCGAGCATCAGATACGCAGTATTTT.

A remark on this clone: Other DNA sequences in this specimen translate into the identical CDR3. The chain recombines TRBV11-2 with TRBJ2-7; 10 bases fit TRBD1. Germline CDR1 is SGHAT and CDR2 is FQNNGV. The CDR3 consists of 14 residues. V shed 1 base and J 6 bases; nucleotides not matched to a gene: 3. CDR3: CASSLGQGAREQYF. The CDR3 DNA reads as TGTGCCAGCAGCTTAGGACAGGGGGCGCGCGAGCAGTACTTC. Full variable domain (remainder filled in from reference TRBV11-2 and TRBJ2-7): EAGVAQSPRYKIIEKRQSVAFWCNPISGHATLYWYQQILGQGPKLLIQFQNNGVVDDSQLPKDRFSAERLKGVDSTLKIQPAKLEDSAVYLCASSLGQGAREQYFGPGTRLTVT.

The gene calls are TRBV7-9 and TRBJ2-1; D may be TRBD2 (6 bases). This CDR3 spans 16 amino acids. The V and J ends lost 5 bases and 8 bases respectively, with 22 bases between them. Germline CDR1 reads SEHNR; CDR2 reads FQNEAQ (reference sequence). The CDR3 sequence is CASSRYRGISPHEQFF. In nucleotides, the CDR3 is TGTGCCAGCAGCCGGTATCGCGGGATATCGCCCCATGAGCAGTTCTTC.

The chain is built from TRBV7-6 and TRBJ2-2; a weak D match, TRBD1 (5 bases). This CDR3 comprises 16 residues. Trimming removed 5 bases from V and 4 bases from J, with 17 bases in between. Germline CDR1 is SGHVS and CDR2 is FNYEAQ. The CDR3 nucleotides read TGTGCCAGCAGCACCGGGCCGACCCAGGGCACCGGGGAGCTGTTTTTT. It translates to CASSTGPTQGTGELFF. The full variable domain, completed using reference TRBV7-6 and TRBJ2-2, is GAGVSQSPRYKVTKRGQDVALRCDPISGHVSLYWYRQALGQGPEFLTYFNYEAQQDKSGLPNDRFSAERPEGSISTLTIQRTEQRDSAMYRCASSTGPTQGTGELFFGEGSRLTVL.

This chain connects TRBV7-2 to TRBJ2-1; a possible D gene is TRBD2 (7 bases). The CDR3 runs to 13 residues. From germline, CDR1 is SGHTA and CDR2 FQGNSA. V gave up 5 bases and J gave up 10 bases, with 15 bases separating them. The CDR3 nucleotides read TGTGCCAGCAGCAGGAGCGGGACATACGAGCAGTTCTTC. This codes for CASSRSGTYEQFF.